This T cell receptor beta chain is drawn from a study of PD-1 blockade in classical Hodgkin lymphoma (dated by TCRdb to the early 2020s). About the full investigation: Nivolumab dosing was 3 mg/kg intravenously every 2 weeks, continuing until either disease progression or unacceptable toxicity. A peripheral blood immune signature of response to PD-1 blockade in classical Hodgkin lymphoma was defined using TCR beta sequencing and CyTOF.

To note about this clone: It has no known antigen specificity. No much larger clone exists at a distance of one base, and base qualities are not known.

This sample's time point label indicates: cycle 2 day 1 (C2D1) of nivolumab. Every trial patient had relapsed following autologous stem cell transplantation, and prior brentuximab vedotin exposure was what differed among cohorts A, B and C. The trial cohort included 50 or so patients with relapsed/refractory classical Hodgkin lymphoma, and each patient had a best overall response of complete response, partial response or progressive disease. Single-agent nivolumab was administered to trial patients in the multi-cohort phase II CheckMate 205 trial. An independent review committee assessed best overall response by applying the 2007 International Working Group response criteria. Trial PBMCs were obtained immediately prior to nivolumab initiation (C1D1) and on therapy at cycle 2 day 1 and cycle 4 day 1. Peripheral blood was collected in 8 mL Vacutainer Cell Preparation Tubes, from which PBMCs were isolated by centrifugation and then cryopreserved.

Results and caveats for the whole study, not just this receptor: Diversity was lower in patients who began nivolumab less than 1 year after ASCT, so these patients were left out of later analyses to avoid confounding by immune reconstitution. CD4+ but not CD8+ TCR diversity rose significantly by C4D1 (p=0.0027 vs p=0.16), most apparent in complete responders (p=0.02). Baseline TCR diversity was reported to be lower in newly diagnosed patients than in healthy donors and to be lower still in relapsed/refractory patients. Baseline diversity similar to that of newly diagnosed patients was observed in trial patients achieving complete response, whereas significantly lower diversity was observed in partial responders and progressors. The study was limited to a single clinical trial cohort, and causes of repertoire differences, possibly disease activity or prior therapy, remained undefined.

The CDR3 numbers 13 residues from cysteine through phenylalanine. The read is trimmed to its CDR3 DNA, 39 bases read in frame from base 1. The germline V gene (reference sequence) gives CDR1 as SEHNR and CDR2 as FQNEAQ. Deletion took 3 bases off V and 3 bases off J, with a span of 8 bases between the germline ends. The Qiagen DNeasy kit was used to extract genomic DNA from unsorted PBMCs and from the negatively selected CD4+ and CD8+ fractions. TCR beta CDR3 regions were subjected to amplification by immunoSEQ multiplex PCR with primers that anneal to V and J segments. A synthetic immune receptor repertoire was used to minimize amplification bias, and any residual bias was removed computationally once sequencing was done. From the authors' description of their analysis: Custom Python scripts were used to quantify repertoire diversity as the Shannon entropy index. Unsorted, CD4+ and CD8+ repertoires were examined separately, except in combined analyses, for which CD4+ and CD8+ sequences were merged in silico. A clone counted as expanded when the clone's frequency after treatment rose at least 2-fold relative to C1D1, and clones undetected at baseline were given a pseudocount of 0.5. Singleton clones were defined as clones with 0 or 1 copy at C1D1, and non-singleton clones were defined as clones with 2 or more copies. By matching protein sequences in sorted samples from the same patient, clones expanded in unsorted samples were annotated as CD4+, CD8+ or unknown. Wilcoxon tests on paired samples were used to test changes in diversity from C1D1 to C4D1. Not all clones reach the TCRdb copy of this immuneACCESS table, which keeps in-frame sequences only. Checked studies attribute under half of the gap to unresolved V genes and leave the rest unexplained. Clonal size and the V and J genes are those of that table, whereas D and trimming came from the DNA. In this sample the table shows fewer than 70,000 clones, 88% of which occur a single time. The biggest ten clones account for under 6.5% of the sample.

The chain is assembled from TRBV7-9 and TRBJ1-2, with the identity of the D gene unclear. This sequence was found in a human donor with classical Hodgkin lymphoma. Sequenced here: peripheral blood mononuclear cells (PBMCs), sampled before the second cycle of nivolumab. The bases read TGTGCCAGCAGCTTCCCGGGGTACTATGGCTACACCTTC. Its amino acids are CASSFPGYYGYTF. Reference TRBV7-9 and TRBJ1-2 genes cover what lies past the CDR3, so the full variable domain is DTGVSQNPRHKITKRGQNVTFRCDPISEHNRLYWYRQTLGQGPEFLTYFQNEAQLEKSRLLSDRFSAERPKGSFSTLEIQRTEQGDSAMYLCASSFPGYYGYTFGSGTRLTVV.